This T cell receptor beta chain was retrieved from a study of regulatory T cells in long-lasting Graves disease. Study at large: Patients with new Graves' disease had used antithyroid drugs below 3 months.

Arm-PCR with iRepertoire HTBI primers amplified the CDR3 regions for these TCR beta libraries. MiXCR was run by TCRdb on the multiplex PCR reads, yielding one entry per CDR3 protein. This table holds roughly 220,000 distinct CDR3 sequences, about a sixth found once. Time point indicated: newly diagnosed GD, antithyroid drugs for less than 3 months. Generation of the TCR library employed RNA extracted from PBMCs. Per germline, CDR1 ENHRY and CDR2 SYGVKD. V lost 3 bases and J lost 1, with 11 bases in between. This CDR3 has 15 amino acids. This clonotype was seen repeatedly, ten times or more. The input for sequencing was peripheral blood mononuclear cells (PBMCs), taken at new diagnosis, from a patient treated with antithyroid drugs. The clonotype was recovered from a female donor with Graves disease. V is TRBV10-3 and J is TRBJ2-3; D might be TRBD1 or TRBD2, each matching 7 bases. The CDR3 nucleotides read TGTGCCATCAGTGACAGGGGGGGTCGCACAGATACGCAGTATTTT. It encodes CAISDRGGRTDTQYF.